This note documents a single T cell receptor beta chain sequence. The CDR3 sequence is 16 residues long. Germline CDR1 is KGHSH and CDR2 is LQKENI. V lost 5 bases and J 6 bases, leaving 22 bases between the germline ends. The sample originates from a study of T cell changes during pregnancy in multiple sclerosis. The data were produced by immunoSEQ multiplex PCR, yet TCRdb's version contains in-frame clones alone and is incomplete. Of 50,000 or so clones listed, around 94% were seen once; the top ten hold 0.74%. The chain combines TRBV18 with TRBJ1-1; D gene ambiguous. The sample consisted of CD4+ T cells from peripheral blood mononuclear cells, taken in the third trimester of pregnancy. The receptor was isolated from a female donor with multiple sclerosis, enrolled in a pregnancy study. The CDR3 loop is CASSTSSPSVGAEAFF. The CDR3 nucleotides are TGTGCCAGCTCAACCTCTTCACCCAGCGTGGGTGCTGAAGCTTTCTTT.